This T cell receptor (beta chain) was profiled in a study of cytotoxic CD8 clonotypes in ibrutinib-treated CLL. Sequencing was performed with immunoSEQ multiplex PCR; in TCRdb, only in-frame clones are kept and a portion is missing. The data show some 61,000 clones, 68% seen once. There are 15 residues in the CDR3. Germline V CDR1 and CDR2: SGHDT, YYEEEE. With V trimmed by 1 base and J by 0 bases, 3 bases remained unmatched. The V and J genes are TRBV5-6 and TRBJ1-1; 7 nucleotides agree with TRBD1. This specimen was PBMCs, taken after 12 months of ibrutinib treatment. The sequence came from a human donor with chronic lymphocytic leukemia. The CDR3 protein is CASSLIQGMNTEAFF. CDR3 sequence (DNA): TGTGCCAGCAGCTTGATACAGGGGATGAACACTGAAGCTTTCTTT.